This TCR beta chain was observed in a study of chemoradiotherapy in HPV16-positive cancers. Findings and limits, study-wide: The functional HPV-specific definition rests on just a couple of HPV16-positive patients. Non-HPV-specific T cells did not expand in tumors during treatment, whereas candidate HPV-specific clones and E7-related motifs did.

Over chemoradiotherapy, repertoires were sampled more than once. CDR3 length: 16 amino acids. The V gene lost 3 bases and the J gene lost 0 bases, with 12 bases spanning the gap. CDR1 and CDR2 from the germline V gene are SGHNT and YYREEE (reference sequence). A word on this clone: Its antigen is undetermined.

Sequenced by immunoSEQ multiplex PCR; TCRdb stores in-frame clones only, minus some. The sample lists several thousand clones; roughly 85% were seen once. The sample here was tumor tissue, taken from a patient who underwent chemoradiotherapy. The rearrangement links TRBV5-4 to TRBJ2-2, with D tentatively TRBD1 or TRBD2 (5 bases each). The source of this sequence is a human donor with HPV-associated anogenital cancer. Written as DNA, the CDR3 is TGTGCCAGCAGCTCGGGGCTTGGGGCGAACACCGGGGAGCTGTTTTTT. It translates to CASSSGLGANTGELFF.